Here is one T cell receptor beta chain with its context. This entry belongs to a study of control samples from healthy donors and cancer patients. Some clones are missing from TCRdb's copy, which holds only in-frame ones; the method was immunoSEQ multiplex PCR. The data hold approximately 150,000 clones, with more than 85% observed a single time. The length of the CDR3 is 14 residues. CDR1 is GTSNPN and CDR2 is SVGIG in the germline V gene (reference sequence). V lost 2 bases and J 0 bases, leaving 8 bases between the germline ends. The chain joins TRBV30 to TRBJ1-5; D is unresolved. The TCR was taken from a man aged 25-40 years in good health. Material for sequencing was blood. Here the CDR3 reads CAWSMGNSNQPQHF. CDR3 in DNA: TGTGCCTGGAGTATGGGGAATAGCAATCAGCCCCAGCATTTT.